This T cell receptor beta chain was captured in a study of T cell changes during pregnancy in multiple sclerosis. Trimming took 4 bases from V and 7 from J, leaving 17 bases between them. Germline CDR1 and CDR2: LNHDA and SQIVND (reference sequence). The CDR3 extends over 15 amino acids. The method was immunoSEQ multiplex PCR; TCRdb's version includes in-frame clones alone and lacks a portion of them. This sample has around 70,000 clones, with 85% to 95% found just once. This TCR derives from a female donor in good health, enrolled as a control in a pregnancy study. The V call is TRBV19, the J call TRBJ2-1; the D gene is possibly TRBD1 (5 bases). Source: peripheral blood, taken in the second trimester of pregnancy. The CDR3 DNA follows: TGTGCCAGTAGTACAACAGGAAGGATAAGGAATGAGCAGTTCTTC. Protein sequence: CASSTTGRIRNEQFF.